Presented here are 7 T cell receptor beta chains from one specimen sequenced in a study of T cell responses to AZD1222 COVID-19 vaccine. Libraries were prepared by immunoSEQ multiplex PCR; TCRdb keeps only in-frame clonotypes and omits some of them. This sample yields 150,000 to 200,000 clones, of which around 87% are seen a single time; 6.9% belongs to the top ten. Material: peripheral blood, obtained on day 0 of AZD1222 vaccination. The receptors were gathered from an adult in good health.

The chain has TRBV19 and TRBJ2-7; 9 bases line up with TRBD1. The CDR3 covers 17 residues. V lost 8 bases, J lost 0 bases, and 14 bases stayed unmatched. The germline CDR1 and CDR2 sequences are LNHDA and SQIVND (reference sequence). In DNA form, the CDR3 reads TGTGCCAGTGGGGGGACAGGGTTAAGCGCTGGCTCCTACGAGCAGTACTTC. Residues: CASGGTGLSAGSYEQYF. The complete variable domain, with remaining parts taken from reference TRBV19 and TRBJ2-7, reads DGGITQSPKYLFRKEGQNVTLSCEQNLNHDAMYWYRQDPGQGLRLIYYSQIVNDFQKGDIAEGYSVSREKKESFPLTVTSAQKNPTAFYLCASGGTGLSAGSYEQYFGPGTRLTVT.

This clone was found once. The chain carries TRBV27 and TRBJ1-2; D unclear. Trimming shortened V by 2 bases and J by 2 bases, and 9 bases separated the two germline ends. Per the germline V gene, CDR1 is MNHEY and CDR2 is SMNVEV (reference sequence). The CDR3 consists of 14 residues. The CDR3 sequence is CASSLTTGNYGYTF. The CDR3, as DNA: TGTGCCAGCAGTTTAACGACGGGGAACTATGGCTACACCTTC.

In the case of this clone: The germline gene is not matched at one end of the junction; a read error may be the cause. This sequence joins TRBV7-7 and TRBJ1-2; D is ambiguous. Germline CDR1 SSHAT, CDR2 FNYEAQ (reference sequence). The CDR3 extends over 20 amino acids. The CDR3 is CASSLAETLLQVLPNYGYTF. DNA of the CDR3: TGTGCTAGCAGCTTAGCAGAAACTTTATTGCAGGTCTTACCTAACTATGGCTACACCTTC.

The chain uses TRBV14 and TRBJ1-2; the D is unclear. V gave up 5 bases and J gave up 5 bases, with 12 bases separating them. This CDR3 comprises 13 residues. Germline CDR1 and CDR2: SGHDN and FVKESK. The DNA of the CDR3 is TGTGCCAGCAGCGACGATGGCGGATATGGCTACACCTTC. Encoded protein: CASSDDGGYGYTF. The variable domain in full, with the rest retrieved from reference TRBV14 and TRBJ1-2, is EAGVTQFPSHSVIEKGQTVTLRCDPISGHDNLYWYRRVMGKEIKFLLHFVKESKQDESGMPNNRFLAERTGGTYSTLKVQPAELEDSGVYFCASSDDGGYGYTFGSGTRLTVV.

The chain is built from TRBV7-2 and TRBJ1-2, with D tentatively TRBD1 (5 bases). Deletions cut 5 bases from V and 4 bases from J, with 20 bases between. The germline V gene encodes CDR1 SGHTA and CDR2 FQGNSA. The CDR3 contains 16 residues. CDR3 DNA: TGTGCCAGCAGCCTGACTGGTTTGGGGCCGGCCTATGGCTACACCTTC. Translated, it gives CASSLTGLGPAYGYTF. Complete variable domain (other parts from reference TRBV7-2 and TRBJ1-2): GAGVSQSPSNKVTEKGKDVELRCDPISGHTALYWYRQSLGQGLEFLIYFQGNSAPDKSGLPSDRFSAERTGGSVSTLTIQRTQQEDSAVYLCASSLTGLGPAYGYTFGSGTRLTVV.

The chain is built from TRBV25-1 and TRBJ1-2; 7 bases agree with TRBD1. The germline CDR1 and CDR2 sequences are MGHDK and SYGVNS. This CDR3 has 12 residues. V was pared by 3 bases and J by 6 bases, with 1 base of the junction left unmatched. The CDR3 nucleotides read TGTGCCAGCAGTGACAGGGGGAATGGCTACACCTTC. Amino acids: CASSDRGNGYTF.

The chain joins TRBV6-1 to TRBJ2-7; no definite D call. The CDR3 length is 13 residues. The V and J ends lost 1 base and 3 bases respectively, with 7 bases between them. CDR1 MNHNS and CDR2 SASEGT come from the germline V gene. The DNA of the CDR3 is TGTGCCAGCAGTGAAGAGGCATTCTACGAGCAGTACGTC. Translating it yields CASSEEAFYEQYV.